This T cell receptor (beta chain) was recovered during a study of response to subunit inactivated influenza vaccine. Germline V CDR1 and CDR2: LGHDT, YNNKEL (reference sequence). The CDR3 sequence is 16 residues long. The V end lost 3 bases, the J end lost 0 bases, and 14 bases lay between the germline ends. TCRdb used MiXCR to reprocess the RT-PCR reads, holding one entry per CDR3 protein. The profile covers hundreds of thousands of distinct CDR3 sequences, with around 16% appearing a single time and more than 9% taken by the ten largest. V and J are TRBV3-1 and TRBJ2-5; D is possibly TRBD1 (6 bases). The sequences come from PBMCs from blood, collected 12 days after vaccination. The clonotype comes from a man aged 50 or older who received an inactivated influenza vaccine. CDR3 DNA: TGTGCCAGCAGCCACTCGGGACAAAGGTACCAAGAGACCCAGTACTTC. It yields the protein CASSHSGQRYQETQYF.